What follows describes a single T cell receptor (beta chain). Its antigen is unknown. UMIs and sample barcodes were carried by the TCR alpha and TCR beta cDNA libraries that 5'RACE produced using constant-segment primers. TCRdb re-called the 5' RACE reads with MiXCR, one entry per CDR3 protein. The table lists hundreds of thousands of distinct CDR3 sequences, roughly a fifth of them singletons. The sample belongs to a study of T-cell memory formation after mild COVID-19. Study-level results: CM and EM subsets held most contracting CD4+ clones; EMRA held CD8+ ones. The appearance of some responding clones in pre-infection memory suggested that cross-reactive memory joined. Contracting clones from day 15 to 85 showed balanced CD4/CD8; later expanders favored CD4+.

This CDR3 contains 14 residues. Germline assignment: CDR1 MGHDK and CDR2 SYGVNS. Trimming removed 10 bases from V and 0 bases from J, with 13 bases in between. The receptor comes from an adult woman who had mild COVID-19 (a few samples of this study predate the infection). Cell type and time point are not known. This sequence joins TRBV25-1 and TRBJ2-1; D remains unclear. Sequenced sample: PBMCs or a T cell subset sorted from them (not recorded which). The CDR3 DNA reads TGTGCCACCACGTACTGGAGCTCCTACAATGAGCAGTTCTTC. It encodes CATTYWSSYNEQFF.